The 30 T cell receptor beta chains below come from one sample, sequenced in a study of shared clonotypes between healthy human individuals. Clones were sequenced by immunoSEQ multiplex PCR, and TCRdb holds only the in-frame ones, with some missing. The sample has about 660,000 clones; under 80% are singletons. The sample taken for sequencing was memory CD4+ T cells sorted from blood. The subset denotes: CD45RA-negative fraction. These receptors were obtained from a woman in her twenties or thirties in good health.

The chain employs TRBV5-1 and TRBJ2-2; no clear D gene. V lost 5 bases, J lost 0 bases, and 8 bases lay in between. Germline CDR1 is SGHRS and CDR2 is YFSETQ. The CDR3 is 14 amino acids. This CDR3 reads CASRPFTNTGELFF. CDR3 in DNA: TGCGCCAGCAGACCTTTCACGAACACCGGGGAGCTGTTTTTT.

This clone was seen once. The rearrangement uses TRBV6-5 and TRBJ1-5; possibly TRBD1 for D (5 bases). With 8 bases removed from V and 3 bases from J, the gap between germline ends came to 11 bases. The CDR3 extends over 13 amino acids. Germline loops: CDR1 MNHEY, CDR2 SVGAGI. The CDR3 loop is CASRRDVNQPQHF. The CDR3 DNA reads as TGTGCCAGCCGCCGGGACGTCAATCAGCCCCAGCATTTT.

The chain uses TRBV15 and TRBJ2-1; TRBD2 aligns across 7 bases. Germline CDR1 reads LNHNV; CDR2 reads YYDKDF (reference sequence). This CDR3 is 19 amino acids long. After removal of 0 bases from V and 2 bases from J, the junction contained 13 bases not matched to a gene. The CDR3 coding sequence is TGTGCCACCAGCAGAGATCCGGGAGGTGGTGACGGCACCTACAATGAGCAGTTCTTC. Translated, it gives CATSRDPGGGDGTYNEQFF.

This clone was recorded at least ten times. The V gene is TRBV7-3, the J gene TRBJ2-3; 8 nucleotides match TRBD2. J was trimmed by 5 bases and V by 5 bases; bases with no gene match: 9. CDR1 is SGHTA, CDR2 FQGTGA, per germline. The CDR3 has 15 residues. CDR3 loop: CASSQMGLGGDTQYF. CDR3 coding DNA: TGTGCCAGCAGCCAAATGGGACTAGGGGGAGATACGCAGTATTTT.

This chain uses TRBV2 with TRBJ1-1; 8 nucleotides line up with TRBD1. This CDR3 has 13 residues. Germline CDR1 is SNHLY and CDR2 is FYNNEI. With 6 bases clipped from V and 4 bases from J, the junction kept 4 bases outside the gene matches. The CDR3 reads CASRETGATEAFF. The CDR3 DNA reads TGTGCCAGCAGGGAGACAGGGGCCACTGAAGCTTTCTTT.

This chain's CDR3 is CASNPLPGGNTEAFF. CDR3 DNA sequence: TGTGCCAGCAACCCACTCCCTGGAGGGAACACTGAAGCTTTCTTT. The gene calls are TRBV27 and TRBJ1-1, with D hard to call. Per the germline V gene, CDR1 is MNHEY and CDR2 is SMNVEV (reference sequence). CDR3 size: 15 residues. V was clipped by 7 bases and J by 1 base, with 16 bases between them.

The CDR3 nucleotides are TGTGCCAGCTCACGTGGCAGCGGGAGCGTTTTCGAATCCTACGAGCAGTACTTC. Its translation is CASSRGSGSVFESYEQYF. The chain links TRBV18 to TRBJ2-7; 8 nucleotides line up with TRBD2. Trimming cost V 4 bases and J 1 base; bases outside gene matches: 15. This CDR3 is built from 18 residues. Germline loops: CDR1 KGHSH, CDR2 LQKENI.

The chain has TRBV15 and TRBJ2-7; TRBD2 agrees at 8 bases. V trimming: 6 bases; J trimming: 5 bases; junction bases outside the gene matches: 6. The germline V gene has CDR1 LNHNV and CDR2 YYDKDF (reference sequence). CDR3 size: 13 residues. DNA of the CDR3: TGTGCCACCAGTCGGGAGGGCCCTCACGAGCAGTACTTC. The encoded protein is CATSREGPHEQYF.

The chain has TRBV6-6 and TRBJ2-1, with 10 bases identical to TRBD2. This CDR3 has 14 amino acids. Germline loops: CDR1 MNHNY, CDR2 SVGAGI (reference sequence). Germline trimming cut 7 bases from V and 0 bases from J; bases unmatched to any gene: 0. The CDR3 spells CASTSGSSYNEQFF. The CDR3, as DNA: TGTGCCAGCACTAGCGGGAGCTCCTACAATGAGCAGTTCTTC.

J is TRBJ2-3 and V is TRBV18; D gene ambiguous. The germline CDR1 and CDR2 sequences are KGHSH and LQKENI. The CDR3 is made up of 12 amino acids. Trimming took off 2 bases at V and 4 bases at J, with 4 bases between the two ends. The CDR3 DNA is TGTGCCAGCTCACCAGGGGCAGATACGCAGTATTTT. Translated: CASSPGADTQYF.

The gene calls are TRBV6-1 and TRBJ1-2, with TRBD1 as a possible D gene (6 bases). The CDR3 has 14 amino acids. V lost 7 bases to trimming and J lost 4 bases, with 16 bases between them. Germline loops: CDR1 MNHNS, CDR2 SASEGT. In nucleotides, the CDR3 is TGTGCCAGCAACAAAGGGGGGGGAGCCTATGGCTACACCTTC. This codes for CASNKGGGAYGYTF.

This clone has just a few counts. This rearrangement joins TRBV5-1 to TRBJ2-7, with 7 bases that match TRBD1. The CDR3 has 15 residues. V trimming: 4 bases; J trimming: 6 bases; junction bases outside the gene matches: 13. The germline gives CDR1 SGHRS, CDR2 YFSETQ. CDR3 nucleotides: TGCGCCAGCAGCCCGGGGACAGAGGGTACAGGCGAGCAGTACTTC. This codes for CASSPGTEGTGEQYF.

The rearrangement joins TRBV5-1 to TRBJ2-7, with D perhaps TRBD2 (7 bases). The CDR3 length is 15 residues. Trimming took 4 bases from V and 0 from J, leaving 14 bases between them. Germline CDR1 and CDR2: SGHRS and YFSETQ. The CDR3 region is CASSGGAVSSYEQYF. The DNA of the CDR3 is TGCGCCAGCAGCGGGGGGGCGGTTAGCTCCTACGAGCAGTACTTC.

The chain joins TRBV7-6 to TRBJ2-7, with TRBD1 matching over 9 bases. V lost 4 bases to trimming and J lost 2 bases; unmatched junction nucleotides: 6. Per germline, CDR1 SGHVS and CDR2 FNYEAQ. The CDR3 length is 15 residues. CDR3 bases: TGTGCCAGCAGCTCTCCGAGGGACAGGGCCTACGAGCAGTACTTC. Translation gives CASSSPRDRAYEQYF.

This chain uses TRBV14 with TRBJ2-5, with TRBD1 matching over 7 bases. Germline V lookup: CDR1 SGHDN, CDR2 FVKESK. This CDR3 contains 14 residues. V gave up 1 base and J gave up 7 bases; unmatched junction bases: 6. CDR3 amino acids: CASSQAPGGRTQYF. The DNA for the CDR3 is TGTGCCAGCAGCCAAGCCCCAGGGGGTCGGACCCAGTACTTC. Together with reference TRBV14 and TRBJ2-5, the CDR3 gives the full variable domain: EAGVTQFPSHSVIEKGQTVTLRCDPISGHDNLYWYRRVMGKEIKFLLHFVKESKQDESGMPNNRFLAERTGGTYSTLKVQPAELEDSGVYFCASSQAPGGRTQYFGPGTRLLVL.

The rearrangement uses TRBV7-2 and TRBJ2-1; no clear D. The CDR3 is 15 amino acids. Germline V gene sequence: CDR1 SGHTA, CDR2 FQGNSA. Trimming shortened V by 0 bases and J by 0 bases, and 6 bases separated the two germline ends. The CDR3 DNA follows: TGTGCCAGCAGCTTAGCAGTGGTCTCCTACAATGAGCAGTTCTTC. Translating it yields CASSLAVVSYNEQFF.

The chain is built from TRBV18 and TRBJ2-7; D gene unclear. The germline CDR1 and CDR2 sequences are KGHSH and LQKENI. The CDR3 loop spans 13 amino acids. V was shortened by 6 bases and J by 3 bases, with 12 bases between the two germline ends. The DNA of the CDR3 is TGTGCCAGCTCCTTCGACGGTAGCTACGAGCAGTACTTC. Amino acid sequence: CASSFDGSYEQYF.

This chain connects TRBV18 to TRBJ2-5, with D perhaps matching TRBD1 (6 bases). Germline V gene sequence: CDR1 KGHSH, CDR2 LQKENI. The V end was cut by 5 bases, the J end by 1 base, with 17 bases between. This CDR3 comprises 16 residues. This CDR3 reads CASSARQGIAQETQYF. The CDR3 DNA follows: TGTGCCAGCTCAGCACGTCAGGGGATCGCCCAAGAGACCCAGTACTTC.

The chain recombines TRBV7-2 with TRBJ2-3; D perhaps matches TRBD2 (6 bases). Trimming cost V 3 bases and J 4 bases, with 17 bases left between them. CDR3 length equals 16 residues. Germline V CDR1 and CDR2: SGHTA, FQGNSA. CDR3 amino acids: CASSFISGPRADTQYF. The CDR3 nucleotides read TGTGCCAGCAGCTTTATAAGCGGGCCTCGAGCAGATACGCAGTATTTT.

CDR3 bases: TGTGCCAGCAGTGAAAAAAACAGGGGACCGGAGAGTGAAAAACTGTTTTTT. Residues: CASSEKNRGPESEKLFF. The V call is TRBV25-1, the J call TRBJ1-4, with 7 positions matching TRBD1. V was pared by 2 bases and J by 7 bases, with 13 bases of the junction left unmatched. Germline loops: CDR1 MGHDK, CDR2 SYGVNS. This CDR3 is built from 17 residues.

This clone showed up just once. This chain connects TRBV5-4 to TRBJ2-5; possible D gene TRBD2, 6 bases. V was pared by 4 bases and J by 0 bases, with 10 bases between. The CDR3 has 14 residues. Germline lookup yields CDR1 SGHNT and CDR2 YYREEE (reference sequence). The CDR3 loop reads CASSHGTHQETQYF. The CDR3 nucleotides are TGTGCCAGCAGCCACGGGACTCACCAAGAGACCCAGTACTTC.

The chain couples TRBV29-1 to TRBJ1-4; D is unresolved. The CDR3 runs to 13 residues. CDR1 is SQVTM and CDR2 is ANQGSEA in the germline V gene. The CDR3, as DNA: TGCAGTGTCTTAGGCAGAAGGAATGAAAAACTGTTTTTT. It specifies CSVLGRRNEKLFF.

The chain joins TRBV28 to TRBJ1-5, with D possibly matching TRBD1 (5 bases). The CDR3 is 15 amino acids. CDR1 is MDHEN, CDR2 SYDVKM, per germline. The V end was cut by 3 bases, the J end by 3 bases, with 12 bases between. The CDR3 loop is CASSLGRVDNQPQHF. In DNA form, the CDR3 reads TGTGCCAGCAGTTTGGGGCGGGTAGACAATCAGCCCCAGCATTTT.

The chain links TRBV5-1 to TRBJ2-2, with TRBD2 matching over 12 bases. The CDR3 is made up of 17 amino acids. Germline CDR1 is SGHRS and CDR2 is YFSETQ. V shed 0 bases, J shed 4 bases, and the junction held 4 bases outside the gene matches. CDR3 in DNA: TGCGCCAGCAGCTTGGGGGGACTAGCGGGCGGCACCGGGGAGCTGTTTTTT. Its protein product is CASSLGGLAGGTGELFF.

Only a few counts were recorded for this clone. V and J are TRBV30 and TRBJ1-1; D is uncertain. The germline V gene has CDR1 GTSNPN and CDR2 SVGIG (reference sequence). The CDR3 length is 13 residues. Trimming took off 3 bases at V and 0 bases at J, with 8 bases between the two ends. The CDR3 loop is CAWRRGVNTEAFF. CDR3 DNA: TGTGCCTGGAGAAGAGGAGTGAACACTGAAGCTTTCTTT. Using reference TRBV30 and TRBJ1-1 for the parts outside the CDR3, the full variable domain is SQTIHQWPATLVQPVGSPLSLECTVEGTSNPNLYWYRQAAGRGLQLLFYSVGIGQISSEVPQNLSASRPQDRQFILSSKKLLLSDSGFYLCAWRRGVNTEAFFGQGTRLTVV.

This clone has only one observation. Here the CDR3 reads CASSGQHKGRSYNEQFF. For the CDR3, the DNA is TGTGCCAGCAGTGGGCAACATAAGGGCAGATCCTACAATGAGCAGTTCTTC. The chain employs TRBV25-1 and TRBJ2-1; D is unclear. Germline assignment: CDR1 MGHDK and CDR2 SYGVNS. There are 17 residues in the CDR3. Deletions cut 4 bases from V and 1 base from J, with 17 bases between.

V usage is TRBV7-2 and J usage is TRBJ2-5, with D perhaps TRBD2 (6 bases). Trimming removed 5 bases at V and 5 bases at J, with 12 bases between. This CDR3 comprises 13 residues. CDR1 is SGHTA, CDR2 FQGNSA, per germline. CDR3 DNA: TGTGCCAGCAGCGCAAGACTAGTGGAGACCCAGTACTTC. This codes for CASSARLVETQYF.

The genes are TRBV28 and TRBJ1-2, with D maybe TRBD1 (5 bases). V gave up 2 bases and J gave up 4 bases, with 11 bases separating them. The CDR3 has 14 residues. Germline lookup yields CDR1 MDHEN and CDR2 SYDVKM. The DNA for the CDR3 is TGTGCCAGCAGTTTAGGGCAGGGTACCTATGGCTACACCTTC. Its protein product is CASSLGQGTYGYTF.

The chain is built from TRBV7-2 and TRBJ2-3, with 8 bases identical to TRBD2. This CDR3 region has 17 residues. V lost 5 bases to trimming and J lost 1 base; unmatched junction nucleotides: 11. Germline-derived CDR1 and CDR2 are SGHTA and FQGNSA. The CDR3 reads CASSGWVLGGGTDTQYF. The CDR3 nucleotides are TGTGCCAGCAGCGGGTGGGTCCTCGGGGGGGGCACAGATACGCAGTATTTT. The entire variable domain, with the rest obtained from reference TRBV7-2 and TRBJ2-3, is as follows: GAGVSQSPSNKVTEKGKDVELRCDPISGHTALYWYRQSLGQGLEFLIYFQGNSAPDKSGLPSDRFSAERTGGSVSTLTIQRTQQEDSAVYLCASSGWVLGGGTDTQYFGPGTRLTVL.

The chain is built from TRBV9 and TRBJ1-1; 7 bases match TRBD1. The V segment lost 7 bases and the J segment 1 base; nucleotides outside the gene matches: 10. Germline CDR1 reads SGDLS; CDR2 reads YYNGEE. CDR3 length equals 15 residues. The CDR3 is CASAPSGTENTEAFF. DNA for the CDR3: TGTGCCAGCGCTCCTTCGGGGACAGAGAACACTGAAGCTTTCTTT.